The 32 T cell receptor beta chains given below trace back to one sample, sequenced in a study of T cell responses to AZD1222 COVID-19 vaccine. The assay was immunoSEQ multiplex PCR, and TCRdb's table has in-frame clones only and misses some. This repertoire shows 150,000 or so clones, more than 90% found once; its top ten account for 18%. The sample was peripheral blood, taken on day 0 of AZD1222 vaccination. All receptors come from an adult in good health.

The chain uses TRBV7-9 and TRBJ1-1; D gene uncertain. V lost 5 bases to trimming and J lost 3 bases, with 25 bases between them. CDR3 length: 18 residues. Germline CDR1 SEHNR, CDR2 FQNEAQ (reference sequence). CDR3 sequence (DNA): TGTGCCAGCAGCCCTCTAGCGTCCTCACAAAGACTAGACACTGAAGCTTTCTTT. Amino acid sequence: CASSPLASSQRLDTEAFF.

The V gene is TRBV27, the J gene TRBJ1-1; no definite D call. Germline V gene lookup returns CDR1 MNHEY and CDR2 SMNVEV (reference sequence). The CDR3 covers 16 residues. V lost 5 bases and J lost 0, with 16 bases in between. DNA for the CDR3: TGTGCCAGCAGTAACCTCCGTCCTCCTATGAACACTGAAGCTTTCTTT. This codes for CASSNLRPPMNTEAFF.

This clone was recorded at least ten times. The V gene is TRBV14, the J gene TRBJ1-2; D possibly corresponds to TRBD1 (5 bases). V was clipped by 4 bases and J by 2 bases, with 14 bases between them. Germline loops: CDR1 SGHDN, CDR2 FVKESK. The CDR3 has 15 amino acids. DNA for the CDR3: TGTGCCAGCAGCCTTCGGAGGGGCTGGAACTATGGCTACACCTTC. Protein product: CASSLRRGWNYGYTF.

The chain combines TRBV7-9 with TRBJ2-7; D unclear. V lost 4 bases to trimming and J lost 3 bases, with 4 bases between them. Germline V CDR1 and CDR2: SEHNR, FQNEAQ (reference sequence). The CDR3 consists of 11 residues. The DNA of the CDR3 is TGTGCCAGCAGCTCCCTCTACGAGCAGTACTTC. This codes for CASSSLYEQYF.

V gene TRBV9 combines with J gene TRBJ2-3; D is uncertain. This CDR3 spans 17 amino acids. V was clipped by 2 bases and J by 6 bases, with 22 bases between them. The germline CDR1 and CDR2 sequences are SGDLS and YYNGEE. As DNA, the CDR3 is TGTGCCAGCAGCGTTCATCCAGGCGCCAACGGAGACGATACGCAGTATTTT. Translation gives CASSVHPGANGDDTQYF.

This chain uses TRBV5-4 with TRBJ2-7, with TRBD2 identical over 8 bases. J was trimmed by 0 bases and V by 5 bases; bases with no gene match: 1. Per the germline V gene, CDR1 is SGHNT and CDR2 is YYREEE (reference sequence). CDR3 length: 13 residues. The CDR3 here is CASSGLASYEQYF. Here the CDR3 DNA reads TGTGCCAGCAGTGGACTAGCCTCCTACGAGCAGTACTTC.

The rearrangement joins TRBV5-1 to TRBJ1-4, with a weak D call TRBD1 (6 bases). The CDR3 is 14 amino acids. From germline, CDR1 is SGHRS and CDR2 YFSETQ. Trimming stripped 4 bases from V and 4 bases from J, with 11 bases between. CDR3 nucleotides: TGCGCCAGCAGCCAGGGGACCTATAATGAAAAACTGTTTTTT. Its translation is CASSQGTYNEKLFF.

The V and J genes are TRBV30 and TRBJ2-2, with D perhaps matching TRBD1 (6 bases). Deletions cut 0 bases from V and 8 bases from J, with 10 bases between. This CDR3 spans 13 amino acids. Germline loops: CDR1 GTSNPN, CDR2 SVGIG (reference sequence). The CDR3 protein is CAWSVGRGGELFF. DNA for the CDR3: TGTGCCTGGAGTGTAGGCAGGGGTGGGGAGCTGTTTTTT.

This rearrangement joins TRBV6-2 or TRBV6-3 to TRBJ2-5; no definite D call. Germline values: CDR1 MNHEY, CDR2 SVGEGT. Trimming shortened V by 7 bases and J by 5 bases, and 20 bases separated the two germline ends. The CDR3 extends over 15 amino acids. The CDR3 region has the DNA TGTGCCAGCACCCCTTATCGGGCAAGCAGCGAGACCCAGTACTTC. Its translation is CASTPYRASSETQYF.

This sequence joins TRBV28 and TRBJ2-1; 12 bases map to TRBD2. The CDR3 sequence is 13 residues long. V gave up 8 bases and J gave up 10 bases; unmatched junction bases: 6. Per the germline V gene, CDR1 is MDHEN and CDR2 is SYDVKM. This chain's CDR3 is CASRLAGDLEQFF. CDR3 DNA: TGTGCCAGCCGACTAGCGGGGGATCTCGAGCAGTTCTTC.

The sample holds a few counts of this clone. This chain connects TRBV2 to TRBJ1-2; no clear D gene. CDR3 length equals 15 residues. In germline, CDR1 is SNHLY, CDR2 FYNNEI. Trimming shortened V by 6 bases and J by 0 bases, and 14 bases separated the two germline ends. For the CDR3, the DNA is TGTGCCAGCAGCCCCCAGGCCTTAGCTAACTATGGCTACACCTTC. Protein product: CASSPQALANYGYTF.

The gene calls are TRBV11-3 and TRBJ1-6; D remains unclear. The V gene lost 2 bases and the J gene lost 0 bases, with 11 bases spanning the gap. The CDR3 totals 17 residues. Germline loops: CDR1 SGHNT, CDR2 YENEEA. The CDR3 coding sequence is TGTGCCAGCAGCTTATCGCCGGGGAGCTCCTATAATTCACCCCTCCACTTT. As protein: CASSLSPGSSYNSPLHF.

This sequence joins TRBV12-5 and TRBJ1-4; 8 bases fit TRBD1. Germline CDR1 and CDR2: LGHNT and FRNRAP. The V and J ends lost 3 bases and 0 bases, in that order; junction bases with no gene match: 9. This CDR3 is 18 amino acids long. DNA for the CDR3: TGTGCTAGTGGTTTCCCAAACCCGGGACAGGCAACTAATGAAAAACTGTTTTTT. It translates to CASGFPNPGQATNEKLFF.

The V call is TRBV6-1, the J call TRBJ1-2, with D possibly TRBD1 on 5 matching bases. The germline CDR1 and CDR2 sequences are MNHNS and SASEGT. Trimming stripped 0 bases from V and 4 bases from J, with 15 bases between. This CDR3 has 16 residues. The CDR3 protein is CASSEAAAGAIYGYTF. In DNA, the CDR3 is TGTGCCAGCAGTGAAGCAGCGGCCGGGGCTATCTATGGCTACACCTTC.

This sequence joins TRBV27 and TRBJ1-5, with D unresolved. The germline V gene encodes CDR1 MNHEY and CDR2 SMNVEV (reference sequence). V shed 1 base and J shed 0 bases, with 1 base lying between them. CDR3 size: 13 residues. This CDR3 reads CASSLFSNQPQHF. CDR3 DNA sequence: TGTGCCAGCAGTTTATTTAGCAATCAGCCCCAGCATTTT.

The chain has TRBV27 and TRBJ2-3; D tentatively reads TRBD1 or TRBD2 (5 bases each). Germline values: CDR1 MNHEY, CDR2 SMNVEV (reference sequence). This CDR3 has 16 amino acids. V was pared by 6 bases and J by 0 bases, with 16 bases between. The CDR3 nucleotides are TGTGCCAGCAGATCACGTATAGGGGACAGCACAGATACGCAGTATTTT. Translation: CASRSRIGDSTDTQYF.

V gene TRBV19 combines with J gene TRBJ1-1, with 9 nucleotides matching TRBD1. From germline, CDR1 is LNHDA and CDR2 SQIVND (reference sequence). CDR3 size: 15 residues. The V and J ends lost 2 bases and 5 bases, in that order; junction bases with no gene match: 6. This chain's CDR3 is CASSILPTGGTEAFF. CDR3 nucleotides: TGTGCCAGTAGTATACTCCCGACAGGGGGAACTGAAGCTTTCTTT.

The V and J genes are TRBV28 and TRBJ1-6, with D unclear. Germline assignment: CDR1 MDHEN and CDR2 SYDVKM. V lost 10 bases and J lost 10, with 20 bases in between. This CDR3 has 14 residues. CDR3 bases: TGTGCCACCTCCCCGGCCGCCGCCGGCTCACCCCTCCACTTT. Translated: CATSPAAAGSPLHF.

V usage is TRBV11-2 and J usage is TRBJ1-2; no clear D. The CDR3 is 13 amino acids. Germline values: CDR1 SGHAT, CDR2 FQNNGV. V was shortened by 3 bases and J by 5 bases, with 10 bases between the two germline ends. CDR3 DNA: TGTGCCAGCAGCTTGGACGGTTCGTATGGCTACACCTTC. Translating gives CASSLDGSYGYTF.

This clone has just one count. The J gene is TRBJ1-1, the V gene TRBV6-5; D not resolved. The germline V gene encodes CDR1 MNHEY and CDR2 SVGAGI. The CDR3 has 11 amino acids. The V gene lost 3 bases and the J gene lost 11 bases, with 10 bases spanning the gap. CDR3 coding DNA: TGTGCCAGCAGTTATATGGGAAGGGCTTTCTTT. Amino acids: CASSYMGRAFF.

This clone was detected only once. V and J are TRBV28 and TRBJ2-5; D remains unclear. The CDR3 runs to 15 residues. Germline assignment: CDR1 MDHEN and CDR2 SYDVKM. V was cut by 1 base and J by 4 bases, with 13 bases left in between. The CDR3 reads CASSLSTLLGETQYF. The CDR3 bases are TGTGCCAGCAGTTTATCTACTCTCCTCGGAGAGACCCAGTACTTC.

V and J are TRBV5-1 and TRBJ2-1, with 9 bases matching TRBD1. V was clipped by 0 bases and J by 6 bases; unmatched bases: 7. The CDR3 has 16 residues. The germline gives CDR1 SGHRS, CDR2 YFSETQ. The CDR3 nucleotides are TGCGCCAGCAGCTTGGGTATGGGACAGGGACGCAATGAGCAGTTCTTC. Protein product: CASSLGMGQGRNEQFF. The whole variable domain, filled in from reference TRBV5-1 and TRBJ2-1, reads KAGVTQTPRYLIKTRGQQVTLSCSPISGHRSVSWYQQTPGQGLQFLFEYFSETQRNKGNFPGRFSGRQFSNSRSEMNVSTLELGDSALYLCASSLGMGQGRNEQFFGPGTRLTVL.

V and J are TRBV5-6 and TRBJ2-5, with D possibly matching TRBD1 (5 bases). This CDR3 has 13 amino acids. CDR1 is SGHDT, CDR2 YYEEEE, per germline. V lost 1 base to trimming and J lost 5 bases, with 9 bases between them. This chain's CDR3 is CASSLQGAETQYF. CDR3 sequence (DNA): TGTGCCAGCAGCTTGCAAGGGGCGGAGACCCAGTACTTC.

The chain uses TRBV6-2 or TRBV6-3 and TRBJ2-1; D ambiguous. This CDR3 has 16 amino acids. Trimming stripped 2 bases from V and 1 base from J, with 12 bases between. Germline values: CDR1 MNHEY, CDR2 SVGEGT. CDR3 region: CASSYRATFSYNEQFF. For the CDR3, the DNA is TGTGCCAGCAGTTACAGGGCCACTTTTTCCTACAATGAGCAGTTCTTC.

The genes are TRBV9 and TRBJ1-2; D might be TRBD1 (6 bases). The V gene lost 2 bases and the J gene lost 0 bases, with 17 bases spanning the gap. The CDR3 is 17 residues long. In germline, CDR1 is SGDLS, CDR2 YYNGEE. CDR3 protein: CASSVTTGTHSNYGYTF. In DNA form, the CDR3 reads TGTGCCAGCAGCGTTACAACCGGGACACACTCTAACTATGGCTACACCTTC.

As DNA, the CDR3 is TGTGCCAGCAGCCTGGGTGGGCGGAGGACTAACTATGGCTACACCTTC. Its translation: CASSLGGRRTNYGYTF. The chain employs TRBV5-6 and TRBJ1-2; D is ambiguous. This CDR3 has 16 amino acids. The germline gives CDR1 SGHDT, CDR2 YYEEEE. The V end was cut by 4 bases, the J end by 0 bases, with 16 bases between.

This chain uses TRBV13 with TRBJ1-6; 8 bases align to TRBD1. This CDR3 contains 14 residues. Germline CDR1 is PRHDT and CDR2 is FYEKMQ (reference sequence). The V segment lost 4 bases and the J segment 10 bases; nucleotides outside the gene matches: 6. The CDR3: CASSSRQGYSPLHF. The CDR3 DNA reads TGTGCCAGCAGCTCTAGACAGGGGTACTCACCCCTCCACTTT. Combining the CDR3 with reference TRBV13 and TRBJ1-6 gives the whole variable domain AAGVIQSPRHLIKEKRETATLKCYPIPRHDTVYWYQQGPGQDPQFLISFYEKMQSDKGSIPDRFSAQQFSDYHSELNMSSLELGDSALYFCASSSRQGYSPLHFGNGTRLTVT.

This rearrangement joins TRBV24-1 to TRBJ1-5; possibly TRBD1 for D (5 bases). The CDR3 is 18 residues long. Between the trimmed V and J ends, which lost 5 bases and 0 bases, there was a span of 19 bases. Per germline, CDR1 KGHDR and CDR2 SFDVKD. The CDR3 coding sequence is TGTGCCACCAGTGTCCCGACAGCCGAACTTTATAGCAATCAGCCCCAGCATTTT. The encoded protein is CATSVPTAELYSNQPQHF.

CDR3 amino acids: CASRTGQAATNEKLFF. DNA for the CDR3: TGTGCCAGTAGAACAGGACAGGCTGCAACTAATGAAAAACTGTTTTTT. This chain connects TRBV19 to TRBJ1-4, with 7 positions matching TRBD1. The CDR3 sequence is 16 residues long. V lost 6 bases and J lost 0; bases outside the gene matches: 7. In germline, CDR1 is LNHDA, CDR2 SQIVND (reference sequence).

The chain has TRBV5-1 and TRBJ1-5, with a weak D call TRBD1 (5 bases). The germline CDR1 and CDR2 sequences are SGHRS and YFSETQ. The CDR3 spans 16 residues. Trimming removed 4 bases from V and 2 bases from J, with 16 bases in between. The CDR3 DNA reads TGCGCCAGCAGCCCTGGAAGCTCGACAGGCAATCAGCCCCAGCATTTT. As protein: CASSPGSSTGNQPQHF. Full variable domain (rest looked up from reference TRBV5-1 and TRBJ1-5): KAGVTQTPRYLIKTRGQQVTLSCSPISGHRSVSWYQQTPGQGLQFLFEYFSETQRNKGNFPGRFSGRQFSNSRSEMNVSTLELGDSALYLCASSPGSSTGNQPQHFGDGTRLSIL.

This rearrangement joins TRBV5-1 to TRBJ1-2; D gene ambiguous. Trimming cost V 6 bases and J 8 bases, with 17 bases left between them. CDR3 length: 13 amino acids. Germline values: CDR1 SGHRS, CDR2 YFSETQ. The CDR3 here is CASTVGGVDGYTF. The CDR3 DNA reads as TGCGCCAGCACCGTCGGAGGTGTGGACGGCTACACCTTC. Supplemented by reference TRBV5-1 and TRBJ1-2, the full variable domain reads KAGVTQTPRYLIKTRGQQVTLSCSPISGHRSVSWYQQTPGQGLQFLFEYFSETQRNKGNFPGRFSGRQFSNSRSEMNVSTLELGDSALYLCASTVGGVDGYTFGSGTRLTVV.

The V call is TRBV28, the J call TRBJ1-2; D uncertain. The CDR3 is made up of 14 amino acids. V dropped 6 bases and J dropped 4 bases, with 15 bases sitting between them. From germline, CDR1 is MDHEN and CDR2 SYDVKM. CDR3 DNA: TGTGCCAGCAGGACCGGACGGAGGTTCTATGGCTACACCTTC. Encoded protein: CASRTGRRFYGYTF.